These 7 T cell receptor beta chains came from one sample sequenced in a study of neurological immune-mediated disorders. TCRdb reprocessed the 5' RACE reads via MiXCR and lists one record per CDR3 protein. The table includes roughly 14,000 distinct CDR3 sequences, over 9.5% detected once. Sequenced material: PBMCs. The receptor source for this set is a woman between 40 and 55 years old in good health.

This clonotype was seen repeatedly, ten times or more. The CDR3 sequence is CASQTGDNTGELFF. In DNA form, the CDR3 reads TGCGCCAGCCAAACAGGGGATAACACCGGGGAGCTGTTTTTT. V is TRBV5-1 and J is TRBJ2-2; 7 nucleotides agree with TRBD1. The junction had 5 bases not matched to a gene; V was cut back by 7 bases and J by 2 bases. This CDR3 region has 14 residues. Looked up from germline, CDR1 is SGHRS and CDR2 is YFSETQ.

This clonotype was observed many times. The rearrangement uses TRBV5-1 and TRBJ1-1; D unresolved. In germline, CDR1 is SGHRS, CDR2 YFSETQ. The CDR3 extends over 15 amino acids. With 0 bases removed from V and 8 bases from J, the gap between germline ends came to 17 bases. The CDR3 bases are TGCGCCAGCAGCTTGGTGGTCGGAGCTAAACCGGAAGCTTTCTTT. This sequence encodes CASSLVVGAKPEAFF.

Comments on this clonotype: One end of the junction does not line up with germline, which may come from a read error. The CDR3 loop is CASRGGPGNLYGYNF. The CDR3, as DNA: TGTGCCAGCAGGGGGGGGCCGGGGAACCTCTATGGCTACAACTTC. The chain is built from TRBV6-1 and TRBJ1-2; TRBD1 is a possible D gene (6 bases). Germline CDR1 MNHNS, CDR2 SASEGT. The CDR3 extends over 15 amino acids.

This clonotype was picked up many times. The V and J genes are TRBV7-2 and TRBJ1-5, with 7 positions matching TRBD1. Trimming removed 3 bases from V and 7 bases from J; junction bases left unmatched: 9. This CDR3 comprises 15 residues. Germline V CDR1 and CDR2: SGHTA, FQGNSA. CDR3 protein: CASSFIGGGGQPQHF. DNA of the CDR3: TGTGCCAGCAGCTTTATAGGGGGCGGTGGGCAGCCCCAGCATTTT. The full variable domain, with the rest looked up from reference TRBV7-2 and TRBJ1-5, is GAGVSQSPSNKVTEKGKDVELRCDPISGHTALYWYRQSLGQGLEFLIYFQGNSAPDKSGLPSDRFSAERTGGSVSTLTIQRTQQEDSAVYLCASSFIGGGGQPQHFGDGTRLSIL.

This clonotype was counted many times. The CDR3 sequence is CASRRGSHLTDTQYF. For the CDR3, the DNA is TGCGCCAGCAGACGGGGGAGTCACCTCACAGATACGCAGTATTTT. J is TRBJ2-3 and V is TRBV5-1; D may be TRBD2 (6 bases). This CDR3 has 15 amino acids. Trimming pared 5 bases from V and 2 bases from J, leaving 15 bases between. Germline V gives CDR1 SGHRS, CDR2 YFSETQ.

This clonotype was picked up many times. V gene TRBV4-1 combines with J gene TRBJ2-7; 7 bases are a match to TRBD1. The germline CDR1 and CDR2 sequences are MGHRA and YSYEKL. The V and J ends lost 1 base and 7 bases, in that order; junction bases with no gene match: 10. The CDR3 spans 15 residues. The CDR3 DNA reads as TGCGCCAGCAGCCAAGTCTCCACAGGGGTGGGTGAGCAGTACTTC. It encodes CASSQVSTGVGEQYF.

This clonotype was recorded at least ten times. The chain uses TRBV4-1 and TRBJ2-1; no definite D call. The CDR3 spans 14 residues. Trimming stripped 0 bases from V and 5 bases from J, with 8 bases between. The germline V gene has CDR1 MGHRA and CDR2 YSYEKL. The CDR3 sequence is CASSQEWGHNEQFF. The CDR3 DNA is TGCGCCAGCAGCCAAGAATGGGGTCACAATGAGCAGTTCTTC.